This T cell receptor (beta chain) was sequenced during a study of monozygotic twins with inflammatory bowel disease. Study-wide results and caveats: Variability in patient repertoires may have come partly from differing immunosuppressive treatments.

In regard to this clonotype: Its antigen is unknown.

No DNA is given; TCRdb re-called the 5' RACE reads and lists each CDR3 protein once. The table lists around 450,000 distinct CDR3 sequences, with roughly 2.2% in the top ten. This CDR3 is 15 amino acids long. CDR1 MDHEN and CDR2 SYDVKM come from the germline V gene. V is TRBV28 and J is TRBJ1-6. The clonotype originates from a human donor with ulcerative colitis or Crohn's disease, or a healthy co-twin of an affected twin (not recorded which). Sequencing input: blood. The CDR3 is CASKQPGLDNSPLHF.